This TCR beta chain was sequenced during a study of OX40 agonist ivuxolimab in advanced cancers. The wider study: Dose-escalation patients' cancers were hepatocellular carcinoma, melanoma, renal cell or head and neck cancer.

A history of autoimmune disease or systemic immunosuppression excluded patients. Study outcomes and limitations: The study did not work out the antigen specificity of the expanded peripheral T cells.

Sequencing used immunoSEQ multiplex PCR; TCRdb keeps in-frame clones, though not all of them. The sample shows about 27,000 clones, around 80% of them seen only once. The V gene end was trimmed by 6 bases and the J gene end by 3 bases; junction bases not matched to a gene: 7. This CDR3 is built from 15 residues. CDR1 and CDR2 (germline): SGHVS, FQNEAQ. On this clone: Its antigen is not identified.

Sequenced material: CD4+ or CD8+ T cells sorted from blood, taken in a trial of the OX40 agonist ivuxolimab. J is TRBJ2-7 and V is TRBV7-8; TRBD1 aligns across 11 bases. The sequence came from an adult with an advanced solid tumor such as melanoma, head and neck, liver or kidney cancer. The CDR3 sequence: CASRLGQGVIYEQYF. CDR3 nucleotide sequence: TGTGCCAGCAGACTGGGACAGGGGGTAATCTACGAGCAGTACTTC.